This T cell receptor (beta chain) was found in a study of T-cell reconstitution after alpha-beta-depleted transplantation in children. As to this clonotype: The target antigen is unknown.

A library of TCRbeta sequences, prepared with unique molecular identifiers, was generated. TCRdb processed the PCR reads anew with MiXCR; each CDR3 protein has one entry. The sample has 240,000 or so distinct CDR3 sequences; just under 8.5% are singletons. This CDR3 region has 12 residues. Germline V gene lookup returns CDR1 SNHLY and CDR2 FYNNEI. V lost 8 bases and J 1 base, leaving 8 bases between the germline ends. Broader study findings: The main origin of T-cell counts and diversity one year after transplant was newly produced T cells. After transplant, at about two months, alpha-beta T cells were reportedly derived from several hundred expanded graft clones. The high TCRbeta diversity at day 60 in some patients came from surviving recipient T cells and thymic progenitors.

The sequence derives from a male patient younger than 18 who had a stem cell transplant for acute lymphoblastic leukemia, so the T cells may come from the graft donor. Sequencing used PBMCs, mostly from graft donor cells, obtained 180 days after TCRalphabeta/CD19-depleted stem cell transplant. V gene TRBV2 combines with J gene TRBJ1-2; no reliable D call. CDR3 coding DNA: TGTGCCAGCCCCGGCGGTAACTATGGCTACACCTTC. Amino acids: CASPGGNYGYTF. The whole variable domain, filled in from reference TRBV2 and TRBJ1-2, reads EPEVTQTPSHQVTQMGQEVILRCVPISNHLYFYWYRQILGQKVEFLVSFYNNEISEKSEIFDDQFSVERPDGSNFTLKIRSTKLEDSAMYFCASPGGNYGYTFGSGTRLTVV.